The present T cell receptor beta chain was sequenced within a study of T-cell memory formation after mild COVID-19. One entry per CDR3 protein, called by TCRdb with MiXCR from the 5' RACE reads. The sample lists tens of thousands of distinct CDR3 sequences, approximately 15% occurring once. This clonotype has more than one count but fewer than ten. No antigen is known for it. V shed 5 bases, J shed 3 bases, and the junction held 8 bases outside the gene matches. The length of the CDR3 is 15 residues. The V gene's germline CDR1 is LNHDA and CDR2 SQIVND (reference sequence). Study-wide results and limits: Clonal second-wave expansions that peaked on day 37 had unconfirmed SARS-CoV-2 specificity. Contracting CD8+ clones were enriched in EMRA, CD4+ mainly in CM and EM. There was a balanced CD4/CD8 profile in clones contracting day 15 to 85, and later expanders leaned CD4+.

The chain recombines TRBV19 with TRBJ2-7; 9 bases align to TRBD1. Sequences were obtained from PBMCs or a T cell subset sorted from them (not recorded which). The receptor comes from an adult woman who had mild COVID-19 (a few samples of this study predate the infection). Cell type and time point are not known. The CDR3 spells CASSDFRTGDYEQYF. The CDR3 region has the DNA TGTGCCAGTAGTGATTTCCGGACAGGGGACTACGAGCAGTACTTC.